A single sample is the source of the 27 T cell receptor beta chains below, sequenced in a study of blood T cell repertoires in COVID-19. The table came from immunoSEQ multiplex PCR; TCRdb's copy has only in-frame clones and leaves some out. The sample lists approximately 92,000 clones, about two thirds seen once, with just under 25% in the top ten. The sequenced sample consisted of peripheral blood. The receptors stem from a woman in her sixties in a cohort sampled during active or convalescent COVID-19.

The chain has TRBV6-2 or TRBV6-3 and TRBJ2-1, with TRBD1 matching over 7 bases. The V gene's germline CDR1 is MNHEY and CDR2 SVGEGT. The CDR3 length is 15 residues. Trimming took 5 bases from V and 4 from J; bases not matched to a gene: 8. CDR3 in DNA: TGTGCCAGCAGTCAACTCCGGGACAGATACAATGAGCAGTTCTTC. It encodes CASSQLRDRYNEQFF.

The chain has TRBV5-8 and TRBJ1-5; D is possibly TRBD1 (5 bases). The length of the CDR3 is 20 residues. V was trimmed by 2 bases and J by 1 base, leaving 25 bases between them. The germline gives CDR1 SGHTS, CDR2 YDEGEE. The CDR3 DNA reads TGTGCCAGCAGCTTTCTTTTTTCGGGACTGGGTATGGGGAGCAATCAGCCCCAGCATTTT. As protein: CASSFLFSGLGMGSNQPQHF.

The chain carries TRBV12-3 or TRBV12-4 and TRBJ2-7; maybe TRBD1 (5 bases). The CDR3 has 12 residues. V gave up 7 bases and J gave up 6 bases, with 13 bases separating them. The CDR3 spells CASTTTGAEQYF. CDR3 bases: TGTGCCAGCACCACAACAGGAGCCGAGCAGTACTTC.

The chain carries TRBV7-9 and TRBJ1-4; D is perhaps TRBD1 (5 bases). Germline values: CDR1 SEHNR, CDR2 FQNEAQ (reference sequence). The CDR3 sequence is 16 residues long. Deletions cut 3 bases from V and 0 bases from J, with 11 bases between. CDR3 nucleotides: TGTGCCAGCAGCTTGGTCACAGGAGCAACTAATGAAAAACTGTTTTTT. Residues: CASSLVTGATNEKLFF.

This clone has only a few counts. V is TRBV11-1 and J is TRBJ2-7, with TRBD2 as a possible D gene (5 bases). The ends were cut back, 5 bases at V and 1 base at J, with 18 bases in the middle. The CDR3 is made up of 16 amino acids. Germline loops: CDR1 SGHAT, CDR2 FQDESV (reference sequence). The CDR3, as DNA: TGTGCCAGCAGCACCCTCGGGCTAGCTAAATCCTACGAGCAGTACTTC. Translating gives CASSTLGLAKSYEQYF.

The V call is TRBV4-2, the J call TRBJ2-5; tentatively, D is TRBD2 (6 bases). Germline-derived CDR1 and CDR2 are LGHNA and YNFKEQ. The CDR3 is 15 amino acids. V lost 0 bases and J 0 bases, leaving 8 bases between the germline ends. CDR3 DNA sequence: TGTGCCAGCAGCCAAGATCGGGGGTACCAAGAGACCCAGTACTTC. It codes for CASSQDRGYQETQYF.

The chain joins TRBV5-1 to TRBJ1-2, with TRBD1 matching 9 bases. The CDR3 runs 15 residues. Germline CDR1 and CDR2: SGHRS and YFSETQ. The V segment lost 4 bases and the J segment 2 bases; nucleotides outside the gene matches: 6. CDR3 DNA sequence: TGCGCCAGCAGCCCAGCCGGGACAGGGAACTATGGCTACACCTTC. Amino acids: CASSPAGTGNYGYTF.

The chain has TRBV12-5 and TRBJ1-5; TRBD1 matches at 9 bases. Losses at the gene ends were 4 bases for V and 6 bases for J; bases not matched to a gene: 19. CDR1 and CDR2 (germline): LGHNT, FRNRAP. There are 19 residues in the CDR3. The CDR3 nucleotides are TGTGCTAGTGGTTCCAACAGGGGGCGCCCCTTAAGAAGGTGTCAGCCCCAGCATTTT. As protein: CASGSNRGRPLRRCQPQHF.

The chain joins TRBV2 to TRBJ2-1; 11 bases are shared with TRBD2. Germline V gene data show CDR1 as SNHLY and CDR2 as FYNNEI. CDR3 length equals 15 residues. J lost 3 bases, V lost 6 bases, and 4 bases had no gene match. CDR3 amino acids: CASSFTSGGYNEQFF. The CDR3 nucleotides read TGTGCCAGCAGCTTTACTAGCGGGGGCTACAATGAGCAGTTCTTC.

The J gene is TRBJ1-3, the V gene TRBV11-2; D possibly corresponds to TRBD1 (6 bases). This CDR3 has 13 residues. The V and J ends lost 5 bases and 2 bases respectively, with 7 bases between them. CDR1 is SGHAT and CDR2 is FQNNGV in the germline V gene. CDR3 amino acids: CASSPGAGNTIYF. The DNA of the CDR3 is TGTGCCAGCAGCCCAGGGGCTGGAAACACCATATATTTT.

The CDR3 loop is CASSYHWTGDGYTF. CDR3 in DNA: TGTGCCAGCAGTTACCATTGGACAGGGGATGGCTACACCTTC. The chain couples TRBV6-5 to TRBJ1-2, with 9 bases fitting TRBD1. From germline, CDR1 is MNHEY and CDR2 SVGAGI. The CDR3 has 14 amino acids. V shed 2 bases, J shed 6 bases, and the junction held 4 bases outside the gene matches.

The CDR3, as DNA: TGTGCCAGCAGTTACGACAGGGTAAAGGCCGAGCAGTACTTC. Translation: CASSYDRVKAEQYF. The rearrangement links TRBV6-5 to TRBJ2-7, with 7 positions matching TRBD1. V dropped 2 bases and J dropped 6; count of bases not matched to a gene: 7. This CDR3 has 14 residues. Per the germline V gene, CDR1 is MNHEY and CDR2 is SVGAGI.

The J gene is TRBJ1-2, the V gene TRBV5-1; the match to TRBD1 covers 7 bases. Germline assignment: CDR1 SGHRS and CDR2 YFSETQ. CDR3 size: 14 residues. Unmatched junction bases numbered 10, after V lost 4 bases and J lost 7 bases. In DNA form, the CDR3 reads TGCGCCAGCAGCCTGTCGACAGGGTTGGGTGGCTACACCTTC. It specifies CASSLSTGLGGYTF.

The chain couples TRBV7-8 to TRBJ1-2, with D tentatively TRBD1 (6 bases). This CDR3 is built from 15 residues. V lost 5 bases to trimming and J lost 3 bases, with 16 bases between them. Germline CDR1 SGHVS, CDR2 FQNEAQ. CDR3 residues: CASSPLTGTDYGYTF. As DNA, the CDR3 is TGTGCCAGCAGCCCCCTGACAGGAACCGACTATGGCTACACCTTC.

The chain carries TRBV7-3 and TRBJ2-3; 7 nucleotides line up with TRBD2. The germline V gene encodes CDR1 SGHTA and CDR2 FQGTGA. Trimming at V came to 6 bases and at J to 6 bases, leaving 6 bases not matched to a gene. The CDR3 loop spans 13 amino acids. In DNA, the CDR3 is TGTGCCAGCAGTACGACTAGCCCCGATACGCAGTATTTT. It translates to CASSTTSPDTQYF.

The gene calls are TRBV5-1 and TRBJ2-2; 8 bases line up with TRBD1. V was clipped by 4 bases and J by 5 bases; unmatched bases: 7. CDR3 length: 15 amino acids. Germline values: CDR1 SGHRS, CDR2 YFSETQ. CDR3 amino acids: CASSRGQGGTGELFF. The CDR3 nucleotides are TGCGCCAGCAGCAGAGGACAGGGCGGGACCGGGGAGCTGTTTTTT.

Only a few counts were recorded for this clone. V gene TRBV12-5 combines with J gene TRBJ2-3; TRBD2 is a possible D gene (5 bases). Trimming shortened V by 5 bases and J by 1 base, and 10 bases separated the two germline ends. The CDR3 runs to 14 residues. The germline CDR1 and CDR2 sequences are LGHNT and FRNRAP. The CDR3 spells CASGPGIGTDTQYF. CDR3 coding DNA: TGTGCTAGTGGTCCGGGAATCGGCACAGATACGCAGTATTTT.

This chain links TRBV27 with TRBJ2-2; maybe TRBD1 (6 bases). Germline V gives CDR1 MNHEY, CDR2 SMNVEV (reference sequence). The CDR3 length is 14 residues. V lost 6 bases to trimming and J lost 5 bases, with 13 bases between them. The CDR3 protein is CASRAGTLTGELFF. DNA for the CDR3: TGTGCCAGCAGAGCCGGGACACTGACCGGGGAGCTGTTTTTT.

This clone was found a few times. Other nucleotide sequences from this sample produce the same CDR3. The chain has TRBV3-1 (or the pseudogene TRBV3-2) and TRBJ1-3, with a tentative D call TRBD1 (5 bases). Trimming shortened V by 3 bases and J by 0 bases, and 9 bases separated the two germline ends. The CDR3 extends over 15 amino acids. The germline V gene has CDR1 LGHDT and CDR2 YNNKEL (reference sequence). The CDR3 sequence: CASSQRTGSGNTIYF. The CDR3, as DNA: TGTGCCAGCAGCCAGCGCACAGGCTCTGGAAACACCATATATTTT.

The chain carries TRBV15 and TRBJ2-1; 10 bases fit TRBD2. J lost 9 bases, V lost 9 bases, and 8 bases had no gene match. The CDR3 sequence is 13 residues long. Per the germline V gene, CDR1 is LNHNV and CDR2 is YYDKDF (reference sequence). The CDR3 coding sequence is TGTGCCACGAAGCGGGGGGGCCTCTCTGAGCAGTTCTTC. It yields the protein CATKRGGLSEQFF.

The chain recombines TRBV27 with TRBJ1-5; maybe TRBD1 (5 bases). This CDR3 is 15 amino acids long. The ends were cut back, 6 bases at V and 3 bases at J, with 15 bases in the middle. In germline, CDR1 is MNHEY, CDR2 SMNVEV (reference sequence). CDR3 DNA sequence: TGTGCCAGCAGCCAAGCGGGACCGCTCAATCAGCCCCAGCATTTT. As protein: CASSQAGPLNQPQHF.

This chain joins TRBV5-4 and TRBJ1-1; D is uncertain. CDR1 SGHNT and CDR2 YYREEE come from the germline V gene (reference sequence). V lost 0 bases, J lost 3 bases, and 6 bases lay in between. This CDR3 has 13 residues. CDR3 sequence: CASSLVEDTEAFF. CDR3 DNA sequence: TGTGCCAGCAGCTTGGTAGAGGACACTGAAGCTTTCTTT.

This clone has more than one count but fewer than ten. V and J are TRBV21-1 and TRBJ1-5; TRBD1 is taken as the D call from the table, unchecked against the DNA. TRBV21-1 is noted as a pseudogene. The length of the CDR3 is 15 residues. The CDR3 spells CASSKGDQGNQPQHF. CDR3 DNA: TGTGCCAGCAGCAAAGGGGATCAGGGTAATCAGCCCCAGCATTTT.

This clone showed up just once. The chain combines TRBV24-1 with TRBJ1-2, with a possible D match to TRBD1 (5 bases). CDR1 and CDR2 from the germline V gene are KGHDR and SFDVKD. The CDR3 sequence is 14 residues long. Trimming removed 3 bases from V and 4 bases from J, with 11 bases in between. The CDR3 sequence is CATSDPGRGYGYTF. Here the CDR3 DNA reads TGTGCCACCAGTGATCCTGGGAGGGGCTATGGCTACACCTTC.

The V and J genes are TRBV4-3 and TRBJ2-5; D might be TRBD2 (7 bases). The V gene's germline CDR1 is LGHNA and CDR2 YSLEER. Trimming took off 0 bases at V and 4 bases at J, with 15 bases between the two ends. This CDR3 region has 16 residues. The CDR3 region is CASSQDRGGARETQYF. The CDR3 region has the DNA TGCGCCAGCAGCCAAGATAGAGGGGGGGCTCGAGAGACCCAGTACTTC.

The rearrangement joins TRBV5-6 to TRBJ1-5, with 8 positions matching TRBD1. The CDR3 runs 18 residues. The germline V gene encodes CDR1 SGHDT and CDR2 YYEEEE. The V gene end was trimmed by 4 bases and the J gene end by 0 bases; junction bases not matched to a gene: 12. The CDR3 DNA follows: TGTGCCAGCAGCCAGTTGGACAGGGAGACAGATAGCAATCAGCCCCAGCATTTT. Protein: CASSQLDRETDSNQPQHF.

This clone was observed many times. CDR3 sequence reads: CASSLEGASTDTQYF. CDR3 coding DNA: TGTGCCAGCAGCTTAGAGGGGGCGAGTACAGATACGCAGTATTTT. The gene calls are TRBV7-8 and TRBJ2-3; TRBD1 matches 7 bases. The CDR3 totals 15 residues. From germline, CDR1 is SGHVS and CDR2 FQNEAQ. V shed 1 base and J 3 bases; nucleotides not matched to a gene: 4.